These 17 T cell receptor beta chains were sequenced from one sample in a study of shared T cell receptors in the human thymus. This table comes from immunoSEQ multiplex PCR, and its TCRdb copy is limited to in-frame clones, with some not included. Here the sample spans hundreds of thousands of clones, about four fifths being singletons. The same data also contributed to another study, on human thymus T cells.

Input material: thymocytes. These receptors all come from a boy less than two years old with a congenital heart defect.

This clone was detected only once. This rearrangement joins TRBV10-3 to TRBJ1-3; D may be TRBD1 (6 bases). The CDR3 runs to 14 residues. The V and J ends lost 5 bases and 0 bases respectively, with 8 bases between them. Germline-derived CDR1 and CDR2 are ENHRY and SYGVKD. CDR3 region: CAISWDTSGNTIYF. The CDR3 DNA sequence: TGTGCCATCAGTTGGGACACCTCTGGAAACACCATATATTTT.

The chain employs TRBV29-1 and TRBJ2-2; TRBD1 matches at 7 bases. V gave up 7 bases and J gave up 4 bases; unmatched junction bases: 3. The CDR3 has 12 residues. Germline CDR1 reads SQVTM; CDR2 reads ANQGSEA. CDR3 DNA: TGCAGCGCATACAGGGGCACCGGGGAGCTGTTTTTT. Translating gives CSAYRGTGELFF.

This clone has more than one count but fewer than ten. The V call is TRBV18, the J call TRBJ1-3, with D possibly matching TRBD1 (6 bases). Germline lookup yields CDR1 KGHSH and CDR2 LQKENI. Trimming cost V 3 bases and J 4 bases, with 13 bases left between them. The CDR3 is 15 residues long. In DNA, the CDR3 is TGTGCCAGCTCACCTAAGCAGGGGCAAGGAAACACCATATATTTT. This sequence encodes CASSPKQGQGNTIYF. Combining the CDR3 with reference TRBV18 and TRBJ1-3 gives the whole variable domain NAGVMQNPRHLVRRRGQEARLRCSPMKGHSHVYWYRQLPEEGLKFMVYLQKENIIDESGMPKERFSAEFPKEGPSILRIQQVVRGDSAAYFCASSPKQGQGNTIYFGEGSWLTVV.

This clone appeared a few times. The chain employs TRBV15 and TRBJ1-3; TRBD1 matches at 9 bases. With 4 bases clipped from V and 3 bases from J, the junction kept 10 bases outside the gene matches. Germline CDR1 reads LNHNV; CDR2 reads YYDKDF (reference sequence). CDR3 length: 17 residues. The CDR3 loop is CATSNFSDRGGGNTIYF. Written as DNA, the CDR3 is TGTGCCACCAGCAATTTTTCGGACAGGGGAGGTGGAAACACCATATATTTT.

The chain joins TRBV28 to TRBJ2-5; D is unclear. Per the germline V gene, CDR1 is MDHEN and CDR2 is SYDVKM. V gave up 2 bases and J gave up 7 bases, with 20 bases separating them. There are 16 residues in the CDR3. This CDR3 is CASSLPLPAPPVTQYF. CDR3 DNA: TGTGCCAGCAGTTTACCCCTCCCAGCGCCCCCAGTGACCCAGTACTTC. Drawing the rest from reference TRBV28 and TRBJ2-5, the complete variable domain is DVKVTQSSRYLVKRTGEKVFLECVQDMDHENMFWYRQDPGLGLRLIYFSYDVKMKEKGDIPEGYSVSREKKERFSLILESASTNQTSMYLCASSLPLPAPPVTQYFGPGTRLLVL.

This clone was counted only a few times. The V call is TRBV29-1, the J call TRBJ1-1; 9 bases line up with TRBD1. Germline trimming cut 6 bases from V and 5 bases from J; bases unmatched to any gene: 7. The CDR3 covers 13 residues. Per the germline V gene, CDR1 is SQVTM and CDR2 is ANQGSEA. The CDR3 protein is CSVSDRGSTEAFF. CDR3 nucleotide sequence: TGCAGCGTGTCAGACAGGGGGAGTACTGAAGCTTTCTTT.

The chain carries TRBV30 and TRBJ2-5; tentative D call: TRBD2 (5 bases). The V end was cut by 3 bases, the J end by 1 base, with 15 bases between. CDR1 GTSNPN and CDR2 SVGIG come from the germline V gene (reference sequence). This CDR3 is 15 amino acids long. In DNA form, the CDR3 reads TGTGCCTGGAGCGTTCAAGGACTGCTCCAAGAGACCCAGTACTTC. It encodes CAWSVQGLLQETQYF.

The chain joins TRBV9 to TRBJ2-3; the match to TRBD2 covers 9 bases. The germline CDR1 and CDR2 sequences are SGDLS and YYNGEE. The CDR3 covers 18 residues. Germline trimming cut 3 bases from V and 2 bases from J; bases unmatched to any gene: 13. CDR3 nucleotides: TGTGCCAGCAGCGAAGGCGGGAGGGCCCAATCCTCCACAGATACGCAGTATTTT. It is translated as CASSEGGRAQSSTDTQYF.

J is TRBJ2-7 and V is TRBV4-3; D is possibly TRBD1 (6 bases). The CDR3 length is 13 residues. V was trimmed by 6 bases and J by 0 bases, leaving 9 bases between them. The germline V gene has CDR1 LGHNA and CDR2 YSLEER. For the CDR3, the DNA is TGCGCCAGCAGTGGGGGCAGCTCCTACGAGCAGTACTTC. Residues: CASSGGSSYEQYF.

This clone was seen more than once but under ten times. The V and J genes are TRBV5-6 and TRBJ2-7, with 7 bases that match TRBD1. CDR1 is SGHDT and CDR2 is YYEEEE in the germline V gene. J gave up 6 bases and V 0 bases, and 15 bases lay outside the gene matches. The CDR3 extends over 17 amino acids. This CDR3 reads CASSLAGAGGILAEQYF. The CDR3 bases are TGTGCCAGCAGCTTGGCCGGGGCAGGGGGTATTCTAGCCGAGCAGTACTTC.

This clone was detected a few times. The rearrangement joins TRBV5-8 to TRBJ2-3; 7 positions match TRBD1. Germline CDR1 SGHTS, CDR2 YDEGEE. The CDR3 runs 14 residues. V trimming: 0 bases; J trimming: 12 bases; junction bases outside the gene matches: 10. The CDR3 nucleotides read TGTGCCAGCAGCTTGGCCCGACAGGGTCAGGCACAGTATTTT. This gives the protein CASSLARQGQAQYF.

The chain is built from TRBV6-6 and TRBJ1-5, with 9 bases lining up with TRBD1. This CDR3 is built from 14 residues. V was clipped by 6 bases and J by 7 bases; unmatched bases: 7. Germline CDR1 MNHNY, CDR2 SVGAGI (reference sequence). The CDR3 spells CASRNDRGDQPQHF. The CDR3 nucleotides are TGTGCCAGCAGGAACGACAGGGGGGACCAGCCCCAGCATTTT.

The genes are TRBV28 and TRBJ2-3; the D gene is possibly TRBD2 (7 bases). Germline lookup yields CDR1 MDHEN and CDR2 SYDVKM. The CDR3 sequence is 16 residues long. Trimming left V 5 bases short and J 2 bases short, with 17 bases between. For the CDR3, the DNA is TGTGCCAGCAGTCGCTACAGGGAGGGATACACAGATACGCAGTATTTT. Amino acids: CASSRYREGYTDTQYF.

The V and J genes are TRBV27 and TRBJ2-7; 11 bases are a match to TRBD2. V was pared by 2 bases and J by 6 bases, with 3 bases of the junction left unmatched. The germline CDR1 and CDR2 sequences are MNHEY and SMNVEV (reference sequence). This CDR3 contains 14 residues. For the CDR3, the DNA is TGTGCCAGCAGTTTAACCGGGACTAGCGGCGAGCAGTACTTC. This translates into CASSLTGTSGEQYF.

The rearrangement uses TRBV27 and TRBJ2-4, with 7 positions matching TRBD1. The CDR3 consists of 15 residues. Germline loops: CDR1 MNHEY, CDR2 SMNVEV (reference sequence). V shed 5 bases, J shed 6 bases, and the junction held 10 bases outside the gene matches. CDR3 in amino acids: CASSPPGTVGNIQYF. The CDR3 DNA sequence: TGTGCCAGCAGTCCCCCGGGGACAGTCGGAAACATTCAGTACTTC.

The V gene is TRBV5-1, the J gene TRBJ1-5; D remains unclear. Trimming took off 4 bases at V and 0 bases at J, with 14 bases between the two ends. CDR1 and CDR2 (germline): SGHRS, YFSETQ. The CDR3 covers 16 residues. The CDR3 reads CASSLGFGDSNQPQHF. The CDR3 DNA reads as TGCGCCAGCAGCCTGGGATTCGGAGATAGCAATCAGCCCCAGCATTTT.

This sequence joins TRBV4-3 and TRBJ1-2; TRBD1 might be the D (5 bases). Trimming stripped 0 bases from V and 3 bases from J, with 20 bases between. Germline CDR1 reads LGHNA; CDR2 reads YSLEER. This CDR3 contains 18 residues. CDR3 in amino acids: CASSQDFSGGREDYGYTF. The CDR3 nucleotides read TGCGCCAGCAGCCAAGATTTTTCTGGTGGCAGGGAAGACTATGGCTACACCTTC.